This record looks at one TCR beta chain sequence and its context. Its antigen is as yet unknown. This specimen belongs to a study of T cell clones after liver transplantation. At the level of the study: Post-transplant blood was tracked for graft-donor-reactive T cell clones identified in a pre-transplant mixed lymphocyte reaction. At least one year of complete immunosuppression withdrawal without enzymes over twice normal defined tolerance. Findings of the study overall: Rather than being deleted, graft donor-reactive T cells may have moved into the graft.

Germline V gene lookup returns CDR1 PRHDT and CDR2 FYEKMQ (reference sequence). The length of the CDR3 is 15 residues. V lost 6 bases and J 6 bases, leaving 21 bases between the germline ends. Produced via immunoSEQ multiplex PCR; TCRdb's table is partial and in-frame only. In the table there are about 18,000 clones, 80% to 90% of which are singletons. The sample in question was CD8+ T cells from blood, obtained before liver transplant. The origin of this receptor is a human donor who received a liver transplant. The V call is TRBV13, the J call TRBJ2-7; D is unclear. The CDR3 DNA reads as TGTGCCAGCAGTCCTGGTGGCGAAGGCTCCCCCGAGCAGTACTTC. Translating gives CASSPGGEGSPEQYF.